This T cell receptor (beta chain) derives from a study of T cells in Graves' hyperthyroidism and ophthalmopathy. RNA transcripts were the template for amplifying TCR beta CDR3 regions. In the first-round RT-PCR of the TCR CDR3, the HTBI primer set was used. TCRdb re-called the multiplex PCR reads with MiXCR, one entry per CDR3 protein. The sample records around 380,000 distinct CDR3 sequences, approximately 12% being singletons. The TCR originated in a man aged 30 to 45 with Graves' hyperthyroidism that later progressed to Graves' ophthalmopathy. The sample was blood.

In nucleotides, the CDR3 is TGTGCCACCAGCAGAGATTCGACAGGAGAAGGCCAAGGCTACACCTTC. It codes for CATSRDSTGEGQGYTF. This chain connects TRBV15 to TRBJ1-2, with D maybe TRBD1 (6 bases). V lost 0 bases and J lost 8, with 19 bases in between. The CDR3 is 16 amino acids. In germline, CDR1 is LNHNV, CDR2 YYDKDF (reference sequence).